This T cell receptor beta chain derives from a study of T-cell memory formation after mild COVID-19. Findings and limits, study-wide: CD4+ contracting clones lay mainly in CM and EM, CD8+ ones in EMRA.

The table lists this clonotype with many counts. What it binds is unknown. TCRdb redid the calling of the 5' RACE reads with MiXCR, one entry per CDR3 protein. The sample carries some 29,000 distinct CDR3 sequences, more than 15% recorded once. The CDR3 consists of 13 residues. V gave up 4 bases and J gave up 7 bases, with 13 bases separating them. The germline CDR1 and CDR2 sequences are SGHTA and FQGNSA. The receptor comes from an adult who had mild COVID-19 (a few samples of this study predate the infection). Cell type and time point are not known. The gene calls are TRBV7-2 and TRBJ1-2; D gene ambiguous. Material for sequencing was PBMCs or a T cell subset sorted from them (not recorded which). CDR3 in amino acids: CASSSRTLGGYTF. DNA of the CDR3: TGTGCCAGCAGCTCCCGGACCTTGGGTGGCTACACCTTC.